This TCR beta chain was found in a study of CD8 T cells in ankylosing spondylitis. Study-level results: Matched ankylosing spondylitis synovial fluid reportedly showed significant enrichment of disease-linked clones. Within ankylosing spondylitis blood, a TCR beta motif made up of several highly homologous variants appeared to be characteristic. The disease-linked clones had a CD8+ phenotype and low blood frequencies.

This clonotype was detected a few times. No antigen is known for it. Quantitative 5'-RACE with molecular barcodes produced the TCR beta libraries. A single record per CDR3 protein comes from TCRdb applying MiXCR to the 5' RACE reads. The data contain hundreds of thousands of distinct CDR3 sequences, 20% to 30% of them singletons. The TCR comes from a male donor with ankylosing spondylitis or in good health (not recorded which). Sequencing was carried out using blood, either unsorted or a sorted T cell fraction (not recorded which).

For the CDR3, the DNA is TGCAGTGCAGGGTCGGGCTACAATGAGCAGTTCTTC. Its protein is CSAGSGYNEQFF. This chain joins TRBV20-1 and TRBJ2-1; the D is unclear. V gave up 6 bases and J gave up 3 bases, with 9 bases separating them. The CDR3 runs 12 residues. The germline gives CDR1 DFQATT, CDR2 SNEGSKA (reference sequence).